Reported below is one T cell receptor (beta chain). Its matching antigen is unknown. This specimen comes from a study of cytomegalovirus exposure and HLA in healthy donors. Study overall: Membership in the Caucasian-associated ancestry cluster was found for 81% of a few hundred genotyped donors. Points from the study as a whole: Prediction of most subjects' HLA-A and HLA-B alleles by TCR beta sequences was reportedly accurate. Later work showed greater clonal expansion in HLA-associated TCR beta chains than in equally common others. Later analysis demonstrated an association between a missense DCLRE1C variant and TCR beta V- and J-gene trimming.

In the PCR, 60 Vbeta and 13 Jbeta primers were used. Using immunoSEQ multiplex PCR, the repertoire was profiled, and TCRdb retains in-frame clones only, with some absent. The sample lists about 200,000 clones, 70% to 90% occurring once. The V gene's germline CDR1 is SGHTS and CDR2 YDEGEE. With 4 bases removed from V and 2 bases from J, the gap between germline ends came to 16 bases. This CDR3 contains 16 residues. The genes are TRBV5-8 and TRBJ1-3, with D unclear. This receptor was taken from a woman younger than 45 in good health and CMV-seronegative. Sequenced material: PBMCs. In nucleotides, the CDR3 is TGTGCCAGCAGCCGGAGGACTGTAGGGCCTGGAAACACCATATATTTT. This codes for CASSRRTVGPGNTIYF. The full variable domain, its missing parts supplied by reference TRBV5-8 and TRBJ1-3, is EAGVTQSPTHLIKTRGQQATLRCSPISGHTSVYWYQQALGLGLQFLLWYDEGEERNRGNFPPRFSGRQFPNYSSELNVNALELEDSALYLCASSRRTVGPGNTIYFGEGSWLTVV.